The 24 T cell receptor beta chains below were found in one sample sequenced in a study of glioma-infiltrating T cells. Using RNA template, CDR3s of TCR alpha and beta were amplified with iRepertoire arm-PCR. TCRdb independently ran MiXCR on the multiplex PCR reads; one entry per CDR3 protein. Of around 100,000 distinct CDR3 sequences listed, 29% were seen once; the top ten hold 40% to 45%. Sample: glioma tissue, nonneoplastic brain tissue, or PBMCs (not recorded which). The receptors shown here come from a human donor with low-grade glioma or glioblastoma, undergoing nonglioma brain surgery, or in good health (not recorded which).

This clonotype appeared many times. V usage is TRBV15 and J usage is TRBJ2-5, with 8 positions matching TRBD1. The CDR3 consists of 16 residues. J gave up 1 base and V 8 bases, and 12 bases lay outside the gene matches. CDR1 is LNHNV and CDR2 is YYDKDF in the germline V gene (reference sequence). The CDR3 loop is CATQLGQGTSQETQYF. CDR3 nucleotides: TGTGCCACCCAACTTGGACAGGGAACCTCCCAAGAGACCCAGTACTTC.

Of note for this clonotype: The junction shows a germline mismatch at one end, possibly a read error. The chain uses TRBV7-2 and TRBJ2-7; D may correspond to TRBD1 or TRBD2 (5 bases each). The germline CDR1 and CDR2 sequences are SGHTA and FQGNSA. CDR3 size: 17 residues. CDR3: CASSPPGPGPRAYEQCF. The CDR3 DNA sequence: TGTGCCAGCAGCCCTCCAGGGCCGGGACCTCGGGCCTACGAGCAGTGCTTC.

In the case of this clonotype: A much larger clone is a single base away; this may be a read error. This chain links TRBV7-9 with TRBJ2-5; 7 bases line up with TRBD1. Germline CDR1 is SEHNR and CDR2 is FQNEAQ (reference sequence). V was clipped by 5 bases and J by 0 bases; unmatched bases: 6. The CDR3 contains 15 residues. Here the CDR3 reads CASSTGQTYQETQYF. The CDR3 DNA reads as TGTGCCAGCAGCACGGGACAGACCTACCAAGAGACCCAGTACTTC.

A note on this clonotype: Mismatch with germline at one junction end may stem from a read error. This sequence joins TRBV6-5 and TRBJ2-3; a possible D gene is TRBD2 (5 bases). The CDR3 is 15 residues long. Germline CDR1 and CDR2: MNHEY and SVGAGI. The CDR3 nucleotides read TGTGACAGCAGTTACCTTCCGGAGGGCACAGATACGCAGTATTTT. This codes for CDSSYLPEGTDTQYF.

A few counts support this clonotype. This could be a read error, since a much larger clone is one nucleotide away. V and J are TRBV6-6 and TRBJ2-2, with a weak D call TRBD2 (6 bases). From germline, CDR1 is MNHNY and CDR2 SVGAGI (reference sequence). This CDR3 spans 16 amino acids. In nucleotides, the CDR3 is TGTGCCAGCAGTTACAGGAGGGGAGGAGACACCGGGGAGCCGTTTTTT. Its translation: CASSYRRGGDTGEPFF.

This clonotype was counted only a few times. V is TRBV4-3 and J is TRBJ2-3; TRBD2 agrees at 7 bases. The ends lost 0 bases at V and 2 bases at J; junction bases unmatched: 5. CDR3 length: 16 residues. Looked up from germline, CDR1 is LGHNA and CDR2 is YSLEER. CDR3 loop: CASSQEPGLLTDTQYF. The CDR3 nucleotides are TGCGCCAGCAGCCAAGAGCCGGGACTACTCACAGATACGCAGTATTTT.

In the case of this clonotype: At one of its ends the junction is not consistent with the germline gene, which may arise from a read error. This CDR3 reads CASVFGDPGPGTKYF. In DNA, the CDR3 is TGTGCCAGCGTATTCGGGGACCCAGGGCCAGGTACGAAGTATTTT. V and J are TRBV12-3 or TRBV12-4 and TRBJ2-3, with D perhaps assigned TRBD1 or TRBD2 (5 bases each). The CDR3 is made up of 15 amino acids.

A few counts support this clonotype. The chain carries TRBV3-1 and TRBJ1-5, with D uncertain. Trimming pared 4 bases from V and 2 bases from J, leaving 9 bases between. CDR3 size: 14 residues. Germline-derived CDR1 and CDR2 are LGHDT and YNNKEL (reference sequence). CDR3 loop: CASSPHVGNQPQHF. The DNA of the CDR3 is TGTGCCAGCAGCCCACACGTAGGCAATCAGCCCCAGCATTTT. Full variable domain (missing parts from reference TRBV3-1 and TRBJ1-5): DTAVSQTPKYLVTQMGNDKSIKCEQNLGHDTMYWYKQDSKKFLKIMFSYNNKELIINETVPNRFSPKSPDKAHLNLHINSLELGDSAVYFCASSPHVGNQPQHFGDGTRLSIL.

This clonotype was observed many times. J is TRBJ2-7 and V is TRBV6-1; 9 bases are shared with TRBD1. CDR3 size: 15 residues. V gave up 5 bases and J gave up 4 bases; unmatched junction bases: 9. The germline V gene has CDR1 MNHNS and CDR2 SASEGT. The CDR3 region has the DNA TGTGCCAGCAGTCTAACGGACAGGGGCATGTACGAGCAGTACTTC. The encoded protein is CASSLTDRGMYEQYF.

On this clonotype itself: With a much larger clone just one base away, this may be a read error. This chain uses TRBV7-2 with TRBJ2-5, with 7 bases that match TRBD2. The CDR3 loop spans 12 amino acids. Trimming took 8 bases from V and 8 from J; bases not matched to a gene: 8. The germline V gene has CDR1 SGHTA and CDR2 FQGNSA. The CDR3 protein is CASEAGTGTQYF. In DNA form, the CDR3 reads TGTGCCAGCGAAGCGGGGACCGGAACCCAGTACTTC.

The chain is built from TRBV27 and TRBJ2-5; D possibly corresponds to TRBD2 (6 bases). Germline V gene lookup returns CDR1 MNHEY and CDR2 SMNVEV (reference sequence). This CDR3 contains 15 residues. V was clipped by 5 bases and J by 5 bases, with 18 bases between them. Written as DNA, the CDR3 is TGTGCCAGCAGTAGACGTCAGGACTATTTGGAGACCCAGTACTTC. It translates to CASSRRQDYLETQYF.

This clonotype was counted many times. The rearrangement links TRBV2 to TRBJ1-1, with 7 nucleotides matching TRBD1. CDR3 length: 13 residues. Germline values: CDR1 SNHLY, CDR2 FYNNEI. V gave up 6 bases and J gave up 7 bases; unmatched junction bases: 8. This CDR3 reads CASRLTGAIEAFF. As DNA, the CDR3 is TGTGCCAGCAGATTAACAGGGGCGATTGAAGCTTTCTTT.

In the case of this clonotype: It may be a read error: a sequence one base away is much more abundant. The rearrangement uses TRBV7-2 and TRBJ2-3; 7 nucleotides line up with TRBD2. V was pared by 5 bases and J by 1 base, with 12 bases of the junction left unmatched. The germline gives CDR1 SGHTA, CDR2 FQGNSA. The CDR3 has 17 amino acids. CDR3 nucleotides: TGTGCCAGCAGCCCTAAGCTCCTAGCGGCCCGCACAGATACGCAGTATTTT. Amino acids: CASSPKLLAARTDTQYF.

At least ten counts were recorded for this clonotype. CDR3 in amino acids: CASSQAYTSGGISTDTQYF. DNA for the CDR3: TGTGCCAGCAGCCAAGCCTATACTAGCGGGGGAATAAGCACAGATACGCAGTATTTT. The chain joins TRBV4-2 to TRBJ2-3; 11 bases match TRBD2. Germline CDR1 is LGHNA and CDR2 is YNFKEQ. This CDR3 has 19 residues. V lost 1 base, J lost 0 bases, and 9 bases stayed unmatched.

The CDR3 protein is CASSTRQGPETQYF. CDR3 nucleotide sequence: TGTGCCAGCAGCACACGACAGGGACCGGAGACCCAGTACTTC. The V and J genes are TRBV7-9 and TRBJ2-5; TRBD1 matches at 7 bases. The CDR3 has 14 amino acids. With V trimmed by 5 bases and J by 5 bases, 8 bases remained unmatched. Germline-derived CDR1 and CDR2 are SEHNR and FQNEAQ (reference sequence).

There are many counts of this clonotype. This rearrangement joins TRBV7-3 to TRBJ2-1; TRBD1 might be the D (6 bases). The CDR3 consists of 17 residues. Per the germline V gene, CDR1 is SGHTA and CDR2 is FQGTGA. V was pared by 0 bases and J by 0 bases, with 12 bases between. This CDR3 reads CASSLTGQQSSYNEQFF. The CDR3 coding sequence is TGTGCCAGCAGCTTAACTGGACAGCAAAGCTCCTACAATGAGCAGTTCTTC.

This clonotype was seen a handful of times. The chain has TRBV2 and TRBJ2-1, with D hard to call. The germline V gene has CDR1 SNHLY and CDR2 FYNNEI. This CDR3 is built from 16 residues. Trimming stripped 4 bases from V and 8 bases from J, with 21 bases between. CDR3 residues: CASSVSLLSKGDEQFF. The DNA of the CDR3 is TGTGCCAGCAGTGTATCCCTACTAAGCAAAGGCGATGAGCAGTTCTTC.

As to this clonotype: The junction does not match germline at one end; this may be a read error. The V gene is TRBV27, the J gene TRBJ1-1; 7 positions agree with TRBD1. CDR1 and CDR2 from the germline V gene are MNHEY and SMNVEV (reference sequence). The CDR3 extends over 13 amino acids. The CDR3 region has the DNA TGTGCCAGCAATTTAGGGGGCAACACTGAAGCTTTCTTT. Translating gives CASNLGGNTEAFF.

A few counts support this clonotype. V is TRBV2 and J is TRBJ2-7; TRBD1 is a possible D gene (5 bases). Trimming removed 5 bases from V and 1 base from J, with 12 bases in between. CDR3 length: 14 residues. The germline gives CDR1 SNHLY, CDR2 FYNNEI. Here the CDR3 reads CASSSMSGSYEQYF. CDR3 coding DNA: TGTGCCAGCAGTTCAATGTCAGGGTCCTACGAGCAGTACTTC.

The genes are TRBV4-1 and TRBJ1-2; TRBD1 might be the D (5 bases). The ends were cut back, 5 bases at V and 1 base at J, with 11 bases in the middle. The CDR3 consists of 14 residues. Germline values: CDR1 MGHRA, CDR2 YSYEKL. CDR3 nucleotide sequence: TGCGCCAGCAGCTTTACAGGAGATAACTATGGCTACACCTTC. Translation: CASSFTGDNYGYTF.

The V gene is TRBV20-1, the J gene TRBJ1-1, with 9 bases identical to TRBD1. The CDR3 is 10 residues long. Germline V gene sequence: CDR1 DFQATT, CDR2 SNEGSKA (reference sequence). Trimming cost V 4 bases and J 11 bases; bases outside gene matches: 2. The CDR3 sequence is CSATGTGAFF. The CDR3 DNA is TGCAGTGCTACCGGGACAGGGGCTTTCTTT.

This clonotype occurred many times. The chain carries TRBV24-1 and TRBJ2-1; 10 nucleotides agree with TRBD2. The trim removed 4 bases at V and 6 bases at J, leaving 5 bases unmatched. The CDR3 has 15 residues. Germline lookup yields CDR1 KGHDR and CDR2 SFDVKD. CDR3 protein: CATSDPGLAFNEQFF. In DNA form, the CDR3 reads TGTGCCACCAGTGACCCGGGACTAGCGTTCAATGAGCAGTTCTTC.

This clonotype was seen many times. This rearrangement joins TRBV18 to TRBJ1-6; D not certain. The CDR3 runs 15 residues. Germline lookup yields CDR1 KGHSH and CDR2 LQKENI. The V and J ends lost 6 bases and 7 bases respectively, with 16 bases between them. The CDR3 region is CASSLDSTSNSPLHF. In DNA form, the CDR3 reads TGTGCCAGCTCCCTCGATTCGACGTCCAATTCACCCCTCCACTTT.

This clonotype was recorded at least ten times. The genes are TRBV20-1 and TRBJ1-2; tentative D call: TRBD1 (5 bases). The CDR3 is 14 residues long. Germline V gives CDR1 DFQATT, CDR2 SNEGSKA (reference sequence). Trimming cost V 6 bases and J 4 bases, with 18 bases left between them. DNA for the CDR3: TGCAGTGCCCCGGGAAAGGGGTCGAGCTATGGCTACACCTTC. Protein sequence: CSAPGKGSSYGYTF.